The clone carrying this TCR beta chain was counted a few times. No antigen is known for it. Treatment: approximately 11-day PBMC culture with coronavirus spike peptide pools or control peptides (ViraFEST assay). Collection of the unexposed donor's CD4+ T cells took place before the COVID-19 pandemic (2011-2018). Probing of unexposed-donor CD4+ T cells with SARS-CoV-2 S/N and four cold-coronavirus spikes was done, cells permitting. Sequence data for DNA of cultured CD4+ T cells were generated by the Oncomine TCR Beta short-read assay. The source of extracted genomic DNA was cultured CD4+ T cells. Via MiXCR, TCRdb re-called the PCR reads, giving one row per CDR3 protein. The table records almost 9,500 distinct CDR3 sequences, about 30% of them present only once. The source of the sample is a study of vaccination and CD4 T cells after COVID-19. The CDR3 totals 17 residues. Germline trimming cut 2 bases from V and 5 bases from J; bases unmatched to any gene: 12. The germline V gene encodes CDR1 MDHEN and CDR2 SYDVKM.

The TCR was taken from a human donor in good health. Sequenced sample: CD4+ T cells from blood, cultured in vitro. The V gene is TRBV28, the J gene TRBJ2-5, with 9 bases identical to TRBD1. CDR3 bases: TGTGCCAGCAGTTTACAAGCCGGGACAGGGTTGGGGGAGACCCAGTACTTC. Protein sequence: CASSLQAGTGLGETQYF.